Below are 7 T cell receptor beta chains sequenced from a single sample in a study of shared clonotypes between healthy human individuals. This table comes from immunoSEQ multiplex PCR, and its TCRdb copy is limited to in-frame clones, with some not included. The sample carries 850,000 to 1,200,000 clones, 60% to 80% recorded once. Sequencing was done on a sample of memory CD4+ T cells sorted from blood. Subset meaning: CD45RA-negative fraction. All receptors come from a man aged 18 to 30 in good health.

This clone showed up just a few times. V and J are TRBV27 and TRBJ1-2, with D possibly being TRBD1 (6 bases). V gave up 0 bases and J gave up 6 bases, with 20 bases separating them. Germline V CDR1 and CDR2: MNHEY, SMNVEV (reference sequence). This CDR3 region has 17 residues. In nucleotides, the CDR3 is TGTGCCAGCAGTTTATCGGGCCAACCCAGGGGAGGTAATGGCTACACCTTC. Its translation is CASSLSGQPRGGNGYTF.

J is TRBJ2-1 and V is TRBV30; 9 bases map to TRBD2. The CDR3 is 15 amino acids. Germline V lookup: CDR1 GTSNPN, CDR2 SVGIG (reference sequence). V shed 6 bases and J 8 bases; nucleotides not matched to a gene: 14. This CDR3 reads CACPFPGTSKYEQFF. CDR3 DNA: TGTGCCTGTCCGTTTCCCGGGACTAGCAAGTATGAGCAGTTCTTC. Looking up the rest from reference TRBV30 and TRBJ2-1 gives the full variable domain: SQTIHQWPATLVQPVGSPLSLECTVEGTSNPNLYWYRQAAGRGLQLLFYSVGIGQISSEVPQNLSASRPQDRQFILSSKKLLLSDSGFYLCACPFPGTSKYEQFFGPGTRLTVL.

The chain joins TRBV4-1 to TRBJ2-3; D gene ambiguous. From germline, CDR1 is MGHRA and CDR2 YSYEKL. Trimming removed 4 bases at V and 5 bases at J, with 22 bases between. The length of the CDR3 is 17 residues. CDR3 residues: CASSPIGLRSAEDTQYF. The CDR3 nucleotides are TGCGCCAGCAGCCCCATTGGGTTGCGGTCTGCGGAAGATACGCAGTATTTT.

The chain couples TRBV5-1 to TRBJ2-5; maybe TRBD1 (6 bases). CDR3 length: 14 residues. V was clipped by 2 bases and J by 2 bases, with 10 bases between them. CDR1 SGHRS and CDR2 YFSETQ come from the germline V gene. CDR3 in DNA: TGCGCCAGCAGCTTTACAGGGTATCAAGAGACCCAGTACTTC. Its translation is CASSFTGYQETQYF.

The CDR3 here is CASSYSKGYSGNTIYF. The CDR3 DNA follows: TGTGCCAGCAGTTACTCGAAAGGCTACTCTGGAAACACCATATATTTT. V is TRBV6-5 and J is TRBJ1-3; D gene ambiguous. In germline, CDR1 is MNHEY, CDR2 SVGAGI. The CDR3 totals 16 residues. V dropped 0 bases and J dropped 0 bases, with 9 bases sitting between them.

This clone was observed a handful of times. The rearrangement uses TRBV29-1 and TRBJ1-4; D is perhaps TRBD1 (6 bases). Trimming took 7 bases from V and 5 from J, leaving 20 bases between them. Germline V gene data show CDR1 as SQVTM and CDR2 as ANQGSEA. CDR3 size: 15 residues. Here the CDR3 DNA reads TGCAGCGCAATCACAGGGTTGCTTAAGAATGAAAAACTGTTTTTT. Its translation is CSAITGLLKNEKLFF.

This rearrangement joins TRBV10-3 to TRBJ2-7; D remains unclear. The CDR3 is 11 residues long. V shed 8 bases and J shed 1 base, with 6 bases lying between them. Germline lookup yields CDR1 ENHRY and CDR2 SYGVKD. The CDR3 loop is CAIGQSYEQYF. The CDR3 DNA follows: TGTGCCATCGGGCAGTCCTACGAGCAGTACTTC.